This T cell receptor beta chain appears in the sequencing data of a study of T cells in Graves' hyperthyroidism and ophthalmopathy (dated by TCRdb to between 2018 and 2021). Looking at the study overall: Peripheral blood was sampled at the time of initial diagnosis, prior to any treatment. Prospective prediction of ophthalmopathy was tested in an independent validation cohort consisting of 18 to 20 hyperthyroidism patients and some 17 patients who later progressed to ophthalmopathy. According to the paper, TCR Vbeta CDR3 sequencing was carried out on 135 peripheral blood samples, which came from approximately 41 ophthalmopathy, around 74 hyperthyroidism and roughly 17 progressor patients. A discovery cohort of about a hundred patients, about 43 with Graves' ophthalmopathy and 55 to 65 with stable Graves' hyperthyroidism, was used to find distinguishing TCR V-J signatures. After blood sampling, hyperthyroidism patients were treated with methimazole at a starting dose of 30 mg daily, and ophthalmopathy patients were treated with high-dose intravenous methylprednisolone. In addition, the study compared T-cell repertoires in thyroid tissue and in blood from about 6 Graves' hyperthyroidism patients. For training and testing, the 80 to 100 patients in the discovery cohort were randomly divided in a 7:3 ratio. Paper-wide results and their limitations: Sample size was not statistically predetermined, and blinding of investigators to group allocation was not performed. Most expanded thyroid clonotypes (frequency above 0.001) were also detected in blood, a finding suggesting that blood repertoires may reflect thyroid immune responses. A model built on a 13 V-J signature distinguished ophthalmopathy from stable hyperthyroidism, reaching roughly 88% sensitivity and about 81% specificity in cross-validation and 80%/75% in testing. In validation, the model predicted progression to ophthalmopathy a median of roughly 6.5 months before onset, with roughly 70% sensitivity and roughly 72% specificity.

V is cut by 5 bases and J by 10 bases, and the space between the germline ends is 14 bases. The CDR3 runs 13 residues from the cysteine to the phenylalanine. Here the CDR3 DNA is all that survives: 39 bases in frame from base 1. As encoded in the germline V gene, CDR1 is KGHDR while CDR2 is SFDVKD. Ophthalmopathy patients had moderately to severely active disease, Clinical Activity Score of at least 3, NOSPECS grade of at least 4, and duration under 3 months. Any patient with an uncontrolled infection, another autoimmune disease, pregnancy or lactation was excluded. Diagnoses relied on clinical symptoms, serum thyroxine and TRAb, thyroid ultrasound and orbital computed tomography. PBMCs were isolated from about 10 ml of fresh peripheral blood by Ficoll-Paque density gradient centrifugation. Trizol reagent was used to extract total RNA, and RNA quality was then checked on an Agilent 2100 Bioanalyzer.

A word on this clonotype: The clone's antigen remains unknown. The sample holds no much larger clone one base away, and base qualities are not on file.

The TCR beta CDR3 regions were amplified from the RNA transcripts. The first round of RT-PCR for the TCR CDR3 was performed with the HTBI primer set and the Qiagen OneStep RT-PCR kit. The libraries were constructed in a second round of multiplex PCR and then size-selected and purified. Paired-end sequencing of the libraries was performed with 100 bp reads on an Illumina HiSeq2000. Regarding the original processing steps: SOAPnuke was used to process the raw data, throwing out any read that contained adapters or uncalled bases, had a mean Phred below 15, or lacked an exact constant-primer or identifier match. COPE v1.2.5 was used to merge high-quality paired reads, and clonotypes were defined as unique nucleotide sequences. MiTCR v1.1 was used to align clonotypes to the IMGT TRBV, TRBD and TRBJ reference segments. Analysis was restricted to V-J combinations with a frequency above 0.0001, which covered roughly 99% of repertoires. The TCS score was defined as F50 (clonal expansion) divided by E x V (chaos), with BLOSUM62-based TCRdist calculated between CDR3 peptides within each V-J. Welch's t-statistics and random forest reduced 514 V-J features to 13, which were used in a naive Bayes classifier (R e1071). The public sequencing data were trimmed at Q25 with fastp and processed into clonotypes with MiXCR by TCRdb, which kept only in-frame beta chains. Entries that share a CDR3 protein sequence are merged under the most common genes and DNA. The V and J calls here are based on TCRdb, not the publication. A total of more than 450,000 distinct CDR3 sequences appear in this sample, 20% of them only once. Around 50% of the sample comes from the top ten.

Rearrangement joined TRBV24-1 to TRBJ2-1; TRBD1 is a possible D gene, resting on 6 matching bases. Sequencing was performed on blood. The receptor was isolated from a man between 40 and 49 years old with Graves' ophthalmopathy. Here is the DNA: TGTGCCACCAGTGCCTGGACAGTCACCGAGCAGTTCTTC. It encodes CATSAWTVTEQFF.